Shown below are 23 T cell receptor beta chains from a single sample sequenced in a study of T cell responses to AZD1222 COVID-19 vaccine. TCRdb keeps only in-frame clones here, not all; method: immunoSEQ multiplex PCR. The table has around 130,000 clones, 85% to 90% seen once. The specimen was peripheral blood, collected on day 0 of AZD1222 vaccination. These receptors were collected from an adult in good health.

The rearrangement joins TRBV18 to TRBJ2-6; D gene unclear. V lost 3 bases and J lost 0, with 6 bases in between. Germline V lookup: CDR1 KGHSH, CDR2 LQKENI. The CDR3 sequence is 15 residues long. The CDR3 region is CASSPSSSGANVLTF. The DNA of the CDR3 is TGTGCCAGCTCACCCTCAAGCTCTGGGGCCAACGTCCTGACTTTC.

This chain uses TRBV24-1 with TRBJ2-1, with 14 bases lining up with TRBD2. This CDR3 region has 14 residues. Germline values: CDR1 KGHDR, CDR2 SFDVKD. After removal of 9 bases from V and 7 bases from J, the junction contained 4 bases not matched to a gene. The CDR3: CATGRLAGGNEQFF. Written as DNA, the CDR3 is TGTGCCACCGGGAGACTAGCGGGAGGGAATGAGCAGTTCTTC.

The J gene is TRBJ2-7, the V gene TRBV7-3; D is undetermined. The CDR3 runs 16 residues. V lost 4 bases and J 2 bases, leaving 18 bases between the germline ends. Germline CDR1 reads SGHTA; CDR2 reads FQGTGA. The CDR3 is CASSCKRVLGTYEQYF. CDR3 coding DNA: TGTGCCAGCAGCTGTAAGAGAGTCCTTGGCACCTACGAGCAGTACTTC.

The chain is built from TRBV9 and TRBJ2-3; 7 bases are shared with TRBD2. V shed 0 bases and J 0 bases; nucleotides not matched to a gene: 10. The germline gives CDR1 SGDLS, CDR2 YYNGEE. The CDR3 is 18 residues long. Written as DNA, the CDR3 is TGTGCCAGCAGCGTAGGTCCCACGAGCGGGGAAAGCACAGATACGCAGTATTTT. Translation gives CASSVGPTSGESTDTQYF.

The chain is built from TRBV19 and TRBJ2-1; TRBD2 might be the D (6 bases). This CDR3 region has 14 residues. The germline V gene has CDR1 LNHDA and CDR2 SQIVND (reference sequence). Between the trimmed V and J ends, which lost 7 bases and 8 bases, there was a span of 18 bases. CDR3 protein: CASTNRGRDYEQFF. CDR3 DNA sequence: TGTGCCAGTACTAACCGGGGCAGGGACTATGAGCAGTTCTTC.

The chain uses TRBV7-2 and TRBJ2-7, with 7 positions matching TRBD1. Germline V gene sequence: CDR1 SGHTA, CDR2 FQGNSA. The CDR3 runs to 15 residues. The J segment lost 3 bases and the V segment lost 3 bases, leaving 8 bases of the junction unmatched. CDR3 bases: TGTGCCAGCAGCTTTCAATGGACAGGCGGCTACGAGCAGTACTTC. As protein: CASSFQWTGGYEQYF. Using reference TRBV7-2 and TRBJ2-7 for the parts outside the CDR3, the full variable domain is GAGVSQSPSNKVTEKGKDVELRCDPISGHTALYWYRQSLGQGLEFLIYFQGNSAPDKSGLPSDRFSAERTGGSVSTLTIQRTQQEDSAVYLCASSFQWTGGYEQYFGPGTRLTVT.

The chain links TRBV7-2 to TRBJ2-3; weak D call: TRBD2 (5 bases). Trimming took 5 bases from V and 2 from J, leaving 20 bases between them. This CDR3 comprises 17 residues. Germline CDR1 is SGHTA and CDR2 is FQGNSA. The CDR3, as DNA: TGTGCCAGCAGCCCCCCGGCTAGCTTGTCGGTCACAGATACGCAGTATTTT. This translates into CASSPPASLSVTDTQYF.

V and J are TRBV27 and TRBJ1-1; the match to TRBD1 covers 7 bases. J gave up 2 bases and V 2 bases, and 5 bases lay outside the gene matches. Germline-derived CDR1 and CDR2 are MNHEY and SMNVEV (reference sequence). The CDR3 is 15 amino acids. CDR3 coding DNA: TGTGCCAGCAGTTTAAAGGGGGCTAGAAACACTGAAGCTTTCTTT. Residues: CASSLKGARNTEAFF.

In its sample, this clone was seen a few times. This chain joins TRBV6-2 or TRBV6-3 and TRBJ1-1; D not resolved. This CDR3 has 13 amino acids. The V end lost 3 bases, the J end lost 1 base, and 6 bases lay between the germline ends. Germline loops: CDR1 MNHEY, CDR2 SVGEGT. CDR3 protein: CASSYLQNTEAFF. Written as DNA, the CDR3 is TGTGCCAGCAGTTATCTCCAGAACACTGAAGCTTTCTTT.

The chain combines TRBV11-2 with TRBJ1-4; 8 bases line up with TRBD1. The CDR3 is 14 residues long. Germline CDR1 SGHAT, CDR2 FQNNGV. The V gene end was trimmed by 0 bases and the J gene end by 7 bases; junction bases not matched to a gene: 1. The CDR3 loop is CASSLDRGREKLFF. CDR3 in DNA: TGTGCCAGCAGCTTAGACAGGGGGCGTGAAAAACTGTTTTTT.

V gene TRBV28 combines with J gene TRBJ1-5; D possibly corresponds to TRBD1 (6 bases). This CDR3 has 13 amino acids. Trimming stripped 6 bases from V and 3 bases from J, with 9 bases between. The germline CDR1 and CDR2 sequences are MDHEN and SYDVKM. CDR3 sequence reads: CASRGQFNQPQHF. In nucleotides, the CDR3 is TGTGCCAGCAGAGGACAGTTCAATCAGCCCCAGCATTTT.

The V gene is TRBV3-1 (or the pseudogene TRBV3-2), the J gene TRBJ2-7; the D is unclear. The CDR3 runs 13 residues. CDR1 and CDR2 from the germline V gene are LGHDT and YNNKEL (reference sequence). V lost 4 bases, J lost 1 base, and 8 bases lay in between. The DNA for the CDR3 is TGTGCCAGCAGCCTCACGACATCCTACGAGCAGTACTTC. Its protein is CASSLTTSYEQYF.

CDR3 protein: CASMSPTDTQYF. The DNA for the CDR3 is TGTGCCAGCATGAGCCCCACAGATACGCAGTATTTT. The rearrangement links TRBV27 to TRBJ2-3, with D uncertain. The V and J ends lost 7 bases and 2 bases respectively, with 7 bases between them. Per germline, CDR1 MNHEY and CDR2 SMNVEV (reference sequence). This CDR3 has 12 amino acids.

The chain uses TRBV5-5 and TRBJ1-1; tentatively, D is TRBD1 (5 bases). Germline V lookup: CDR1 SGHKS, CDR2 YYEKEE (reference sequence). The CDR3 length is 13 residues. Trimming took 4 bases from V and 7 from J, leaving 14 bases between them. The CDR3 bases are TGTGCCAGCAGCAGCCCCCGGGGCGGTGAAGCTTTCTTT. Translating it yields CASSSPRGGEAFF.

The chain is built from TRBV27 and TRBJ1-2; D not resolved. Trimming cost V 8 bases and J 1 base, with 8 bases left between them. Germline loops: CDR1 MNHEY, CDR2 SMNVEV (reference sequence). The CDR3 runs to 12 residues. The chain's CDR3 is CASGDYNYGYTF. The CDR3 bases are TGTGCCAGCGGGGATTATAACTATGGCTACACCTTC.

The V call is TRBV3-1 (or the pseudogene TRBV3-2), the J call TRBJ2-7; 8 positions match TRBD1. CDR3 length: 16 residues. V trimming: 1 base; J trimming: 6 bases; junction bases outside the gene matches: 11. Germline V CDR1 and CDR2: LGHDT, YNNKEL (reference sequence). The CDR3 nucleotides are TGTGCCAGCAGCCAAGGGTATGGGCAGGGGGCGTCCGAGCAGTACTTC. Amino acid sequence: CASSQGYGQGASEQYF.

This chain links TRBV20-1 with TRBJ2-3; D not certain. The CDR3 runs to 11 residues. Trimming took off 4 bases at V and 4 bases at J, with 6 bases between the two ends. CDR1 and CDR2 from the germline V gene are DFQATT and SNEGSKA (reference sequence). The CDR3 loop reads CSAILSDTQYF. CDR3 nucleotide sequence: TGCAGTGCTATACTATCAGATACGCAGTATTTT.

This clone was seen a handful of times. This rearrangement joins TRBV29-1 to TRBJ2-3, with D perhaps matching TRBD2 (6 bases). V lost 3 bases to trimming and J lost 5 bases, with 18 bases between them. CDR1 is SQVTM, CDR2 ANQGSEA, per germline. The length of the CDR3 is 15 residues. In DNA form, the CDR3 reads TGCAGCGTTGATGTTAGCGGACTCCTGGGAGATACGCAGTATTTT. This sequence encodes CSVDVSGLLGDTQYF.

The V gene is TRBV6-2 or TRBV6-3, the J gene TRBJ2-2, with D unclear. V gave up 5 bases and J gave up 2 bases, with 12 bases separating them. Germline lookup yields CDR1 MNHEY and CDR2 SVGEGT. The CDR3 consists of 15 residues. DNA for the CDR3: TGTGCCAGCAGTCCGCTCGCCCCTAACACCGGGGAGCTGTTTTTT. This encodes CASSPLAPNTGELFF.

The chain recombines TRBV9 with TRBJ2-5; D uncertain. Trimming left V 4 bases short and J 3 bases short, with 16 bases between. CDR3 length: 15 residues. The germline V gene encodes CDR1 SGDLS and CDR2 YYNGEE. Here the CDR3 reads CASSSSPRVKETQYF. The CDR3 DNA sequence: TGTGCCAGCAGCTCTTCCCCCCGAGTAAAAGAGACCCAGTACTTC.

The chain has TRBV6-5 and TRBJ1-2; a possible D gene is TRBD1 (5 bases). CDR1 and CDR2 (germline): MNHEY, SVGAGI. This CDR3 spans 15 amino acids. The V end was cut by 5 bases, the J end by 4 bases, with 17 bases between. The CDR3 here is CASSRDQGRGYGYTF. The DNA of the CDR3 is TGTGCCAGCAGTCGAGACCAGGGTAGGGGCTATGGCTACACCTTC.

This chain links TRBV19 with TRBJ1-1, with TRBD1 identical over 7 bases. The CDR3 totals 14 residues. The junction had 2 bases not matched to a gene; V was cut back by 3 bases and J by 1 base. The germline V gene encodes CDR1 LNHDA and CDR2 SQIVND (reference sequence). CDR3 in DNA: TGTGCCAGTAGTATGTACAGGGGGAACACTGAAGCTTTCTTT. It specifies CASSMYRGNTEAFF.

This chain connects TRBV7-9 to TRBJ1-5, with unresolved D. This CDR3 is 13 amino acids long. Germline assignment: CDR1 SEHNR and CDR2 FQNEAQ (reference sequence). The V end was cut by 5 bases, the J end by 2 bases, with 7 bases between. CDR3 sequence reads: CASSPDGNQPQHF. The CDR3 DNA reads TGTGCCAGCAGCCCCGACGGCAATCAGCCCCAGCATTTT.